These T cell receptor beta chains were read from a single sample in a study of blood T cell repertoires in COVID-19. This table comes from immunoSEQ multiplex PCR, and its TCRdb copy is limited to in-frame clones, with some not included. The table records 120,000 to 150,000 clones, 88% of them present only once. Sample: peripheral blood. The receptors were gathered from a human donor in a cohort sampled during active COVID-19. The conserved cysteine and the conserved F or W are not part of the CDR3 here. Each record gives: V gene, J gene, CDR3 protein.

>TRBV12-3/TRBV12-4|TRBJ2-7
VSSLGPEQY
>TRBV6-6|TRBJ1-2
ASSGGQVSYGYT
>TRBV7-7|TRBJ2-7
ASSPTVNSYEQY
>TRBV5-1|TRBJ2-2
ASTVGTSGTGELF
>TRBV3-1/TRBV3-2|TRBJ1-1
ASSQVRGTSF
>TRBV5-6|TRBJ1-1
ASSLSGGPTEAF
>TRBV7-6|TRBJ1-5
ATTDGTGNQPQH
>TRBV30|TRBJ2-7
AWSRFGTGAFEQY
>TRBV9|TRBJ2-3
ASSAPTDTQY
>TRBV7-2|TRBJ2-1
ASSPRTSGSSYNEQF
>TRBV27|TRBJ1-1
ASSLSIQGSAEAF
>TRBV4-3|TRBJ1-6
ASSQDRRVNSPLH
>TRBV18|TRBJ2-6
ASSMDRGLSSGANVLT
>TRBV4-2|TRBJ1-4
ASSQGTTGTNEKLF
>TRBV6-6|TRBJ2-7
ASSRLFPGQGGYEQY
>TRBV5-5|TRBJ2-3
ASSFIGVEDTQY
>TRBV5-1|TRBJ2-2
ASSLGQMRTGELF
>TRBV6-2/TRBV6-3|TRBJ2-7
ASRPLAASYEQY
>TRBV4-1|TRBJ2-1
ASSQFLAGYNEQF
>TRBV28|TRBJ1-6
ASSLFPGNSPLH
>TRBV19|TRBJ2-1
ASAGTSGRIRF
>TRBV5-1|TRBJ1-2
ASSSRTGGNYGYT
>TRBV6-1|TRBJ1-5
ASSEGWTGGRNQPQH
>TRBV27|TRBJ2-5
ASSLLNRDFLGETQY
>TRBV6-5|TRBJ1-5
ASRGSDRGGQPQH
>TRBV11-3|TRBJ2-3
ASSKGGGADTQY
>TRBV10-3|TRBJ2-2
AISVTGGELF
>TRBV7-2|TRBJ2-5
ASSPGGSGGETQY
>TRBV7-9|TRBJ2-7
ASSLGLAGAGSYEQY
>TRBV28|TRBJ1-5
ASSLWGTGGLGNSNQPQH
>TRBV5-6|TRBJ2-5
ASRGQMYQETQY
>TRBV28|TRBJ2-3
ASSWTGAGLTDTQY
>TRBV7-6|TRBJ1-1
ASSLAVFGIGAEAF
>TRBV20-1|TRBJ2-2
SASPRTSGSTGELF
>TRBV19|TRBJ1-1
ASSAQVNTEAF
>TRBV5-1|TRBJ1-1
ASSSLGFRDRGLWNTEAF
>TRBV7-2|TRBJ2-5
ASSEGVETQY
>TRBV19|TRBJ2-1
ASSISGGPLSYNEQF
>TRBV9|TRBJ2-1
ASSAPGLAIGEQF
>TRBV28|TRBJ1-5
ASITGGQRGQPQH
>TRBV4-3|TRBJ1-1
ASSQLKPAGPTEAF
>TRBV28|TRBJ1-5
ASSLSYREQPQH
>TRBV6-5|TRBJ2-7
ASSPHYEQY
>TRBV10-3|TRBJ2-7
AISGTSGFATYEQY
>TRBV5-1|TRBJ1-5
ASSSTGARDQPQH
>TRBV27|TRBJ2-1
ASSSASDLESYNEQF
>TRBV2|TRBJ2-2
ASSPGQGATGELF
>TRBV6-5|TRBJ2-3
ASRDRGASTDTQY
>TRBV4-3|TRBJ1-4
ASSHRLLGGLNRLF
>TRBV5-5|TRBJ2-7
ASSPTSGSHEQY
>TRBV27|TRBJ2-4
ASSFRPVFF
>TRBV19|TRBJ2-3
ASTSPGTPSTDTQY
>TRBV6-2/TRBV6-3|TRBJ2-6
ASGPSTGHSGANVLT
>TRBV7-2|TRBJ2-7
ASSLEVRLRTSGYEQY
>TRBV7-9|TRBJ2-7
ASSLPTSGSTDYEQY